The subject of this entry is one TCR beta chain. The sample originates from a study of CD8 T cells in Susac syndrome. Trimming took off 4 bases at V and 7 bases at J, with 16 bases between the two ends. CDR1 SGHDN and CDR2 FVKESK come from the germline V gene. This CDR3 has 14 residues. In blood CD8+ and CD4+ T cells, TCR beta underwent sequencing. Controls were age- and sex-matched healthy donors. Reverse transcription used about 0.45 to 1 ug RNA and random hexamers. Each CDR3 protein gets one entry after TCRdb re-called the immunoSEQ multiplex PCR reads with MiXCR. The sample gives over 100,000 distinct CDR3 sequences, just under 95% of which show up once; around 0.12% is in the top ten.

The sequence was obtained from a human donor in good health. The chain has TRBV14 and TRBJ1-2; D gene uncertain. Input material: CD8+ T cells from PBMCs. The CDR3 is CASSLTSLRGGYTF. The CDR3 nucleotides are TGTGCCAGCAGCCTTACCTCCCTGCGGGGTGGCTACACCTTC.